One and the same sample provided the 32 T cell receptor beta chains below, sequenced in a study of shared clonotypes between healthy human individuals. TCRdb's table, derived via immunoSEQ multiplex PCR, lists solely in-frame clones and lacks some. The sample yields hundreds of thousands of clones, roughly 96% seen once. In the naive CD8 group, cells lacked CD45RO and were positively selected for CCR7, so terminally differentiated effector memory CD45RA+ cells were left out. Material: naive CD8+ T cells sorted from blood. The receptors stem from a woman aged 25-40 years in good health.

This sequence joins TRBV5-1 and TRBJ2-2, with 14 bases lining up with TRBD2. The V segment lost 1 base and the J segment 4 bases; nucleotides outside the gene matches: 9. The CDR3 sequence is 19 residues long. Germline V gives CDR1 SGHRS, CDR2 YFSETQ. The CDR3 sequence: CASSLSGTSGSWGTGELFF. In DNA form, the CDR3 reads TGCGCCAGCAGCTTGTCTGGGACTAGCGGGAGTTGGGGCACCGGGGAGCTGTTTTTT.

The rearrangement joins TRBV7-9 to TRBJ2-7; D is unresolved. CDR3 size: 17 residues. V gave up 7 bases and J gave up 0 bases, with 22 bases separating them. Germline V lookup: CDR1 SEHNR, CDR2 FQNEAQ (reference sequence). As DNA, the CDR3 is TGTGCCAGCACCCCCCCCGGTGGGAACCCCAGCTCCTACGAGCAGTACTTC. This translates into CASTPPGGNPSSYEQYF.

This chain joins TRBV21-1 and TRBJ2-7; the table gives TRBD2 as D, unverified against the DNA. TRBV21-1 is a recognized pseudogene. The CDR3 is made up of 15 amino acids. CDR3 sequence (DNA): TGTGCCAGCAGCAAAGCGGAGACTAGCGGACACGAGCAGTACTTC. The encoded protein is CASSKAETSGHEQYF.

V and J are TRBV2 and TRBJ1-2, with D tentatively TRBD1 (6 bases). The CDR3 runs to 13 residues. V was shortened by 5 bases and J by 4 bases, with 11 bases between the two germline ends. Germline CDR1 is SNHLY and CDR2 is FYNNEI. CDR3 sequence: CASSFTGSYGYTF. DNA for the CDR3: TGTGCCAGCAGTTTTACAGGGAGCTATGGCTACACCTTC.

V usage is TRBV30 and J usage is TRBJ1-5; D gene unclear. The length of the CDR3 is 13 residues. The V and J ends lost 5 bases and 2 bases respectively, with 10 bases between them. Germline V gene sequence: CDR1 GTSNPN, CDR2 SVGIG (reference sequence). Written as DNA, the CDR3 is TGTGCCTGGGGTCGGACGGGCAATCAGCCCCAGCATTTT. Protein sequence: CAWGRTGNQPQHF.

V is TRBV27 and J is TRBJ1-4; no clear D gene. This CDR3 is 15 amino acids long. CDR1 MNHEY and CDR2 SMNVEV come from the germline V gene (reference sequence). Between the trimmed V and J ends, which lost 6 bases and 0 bases, there was a span of 11 bases. CDR3 region: CASRTTDTTNEKLFF. The CDR3 region has the DNA TGTGCCAGCAGGACGACCGATACAACTAATGAAAAACTGTTTTTT.

Turning to this clone: Within the sample, other DNA sequences also encode this same CDR3. The chain combines TRBV19 with TRBJ2-7, with TRBD1 matching 11 bases. Trimming cost V 6 bases and J 3 bases; bases outside gene matches: 4. Germline V gene lookup returns CDR1 LNHDA and CDR2 SQIVND (reference sequence). The length of the CDR3 is 14 residues. Here the CDR3 DNA reads TGTGCCAGTAGCCCGGGACAGGGGGGCTACGAGCAGTACTTC. It translates to CASSPGQGGYEQYF.

The chain carries TRBV11-2 and TRBJ2-5; 9 nucleotides agree with TRBD1. CDR3 length: 16 amino acids. V dropped 1 base and J dropped 4; count of bases not matched to a gene: 7. The germline V gene has CDR1 SGHAT and CDR2 FQNNGV. CDR3 loop: CASSLVGGQGLETQYF. CDR3 nucleotides: TGTGCCAGCAGCTTAGTTGGGGGACAGGGTTTAGAGACCCAGTACTTC.

Here the CDR3 reads CATRRVIVAYEQYF. CDR3 sequence (DNA): TGTGCCACACGCAGAGTTATAGTAGCCTACGAGCAGTACTTC. V usage is TRBV28 and J usage is TRBJ2-7; no reliable D call. CDR3 size: 14 residues. Germline CDR1 reads MDHEN; CDR2 reads SYDVKM. V shed 10 bases and J shed 2 bases, with 18 bases lying between them.

The gene calls are TRBV2 and TRBJ2-5; TRBD1 aligns across 8 bases. CDR1 and CDR2 from the germline V gene are SNHLY and FYNNEI. The CDR3 totals 16 residues. V trimming: 8 bases; J trimming: 4 bases; junction bases outside the gene matches: 15. The CDR3 sequence is CASQLIWTGIGETQYF. The CDR3 coding sequence is TGTGCCAGCCAATTGATTTGGACAGGGATCGGAGAGACCCAGTACTTC.

This clone showed up just a few times. The same CDR3 arises from other DNA sequences in this sample as well. The chain joins TRBV6-5 to TRBJ1-1; D is undetermined. Per the germline V gene, CDR1 is MNHEY and CDR2 is SVGAGI. The CDR3 contains 13 residues. With 0 bases removed from V and 1 base from J, the gap between germline ends came to 3 bases. CDR3 loop: CASSYSENTEAFF. The DNA of the CDR3 is TGTGCCAGCAGTTACTCGGAGAACACTGAAGCTTTCTTT.

The V gene is TRBV28, the J gene TRBJ1-5; 7 bases fit TRBD1. The germline V gene has CDR1 MDHEN and CDR2 SYDVKM. The ends lost 6 bases at V and 0 bases at J; junction bases unmatched: 5. The CDR3 has 15 amino acids. As DNA, the CDR3 is TGTGCCAGCAGCCCGGGACAGATTAGCAATCAGCCCCAGCATTTT. Protein: CASSPGQISNQPQHF.

The chain is built from TRBV27 and TRBJ2-6; D possibly corresponds to TRBD2 (5 bases). This CDR3 comprises 15 residues. V lost 2 bases, J lost 0 bases, and 5 bases lay in between. Germline values: CDR1 MNHEY, CDR2 SMNVEV (reference sequence). The CDR3 nucleotides read TGTGCCAGCAGTTTAGAGGGCTCTGGGGCCAACGTCCTGACTTTC. This encodes CASSLEGSGANVLTF.

V gene TRBV5-1 combines with J gene TRBJ2-2, with no clear D. The germline gives CDR1 SGHRS, CDR2 YFSETQ. The CDR3 length is 15 residues. Trimming removed 4 bases at V and 0 bases at J, with 10 bases between. The CDR3 DNA follows: TGCGCCAGCAGCACCTGGAACGCGAACACCGGGGAGCTGTTTTTT. It encodes CASSTWNANTGELFF.

V and J are TRBV27 and TRBJ2-7; TRBD2 matches at 7 bases. Germline-derived CDR1 and CDR2 are MNHEY and SMNVEV (reference sequence). This CDR3 spans 14 amino acids. Germline trimming cut 3 bases from V and 0 bases from J; bases unmatched to any gene: 2. The CDR3: CASSFTSVSYEQYF. In nucleotides, the CDR3 is TGTGCCAGCAGTTTTACTAGCGTCTCCTACGAGCAGTACTTC.

The rearrangement uses TRBV19 and TRBJ2-1; TRBD1 matches at 9 bases. Germline-derived CDR1 and CDR2 are LNHDA and SQIVND (reference sequence). The length of the CDR3 is 17 residues. Trimming at V came to 0 bases and at J to 7 bases, leaving 10 bases not matched to a gene. The CDR3 DNA reads TGTGCCAGTAGTATAGATCCTTCCCCGGGGACAGGGAATGAGCAGTTCTTC. Translation: CASSIDPSPGTGNEQFF. The full variable domain, rest sourced from reference TRBV19 and TRBJ2-1, is DGGITQSPKYLFRKEGQNVTLSCEQNLNHDAMYWYRQDPGQGLRLIYYSQIVNDFQKGDIAEGYSVSREKKESFPLTVTSAQKNPTAFYLCASSIDPSPGTGNEQFFGPGTRLTVL.

This clone was seen only once. The rearrangement uses TRBV5-5 and TRBJ1-4; TRBD1 might be the D (6 bases). V was clipped by 4 bases and J by 1 base, with 14 bases between them. This CDR3 comprises 16 residues. From germline, CDR1 is SGHKS and CDR2 YYEKEE (reference sequence). The CDR3 sequence: CASSNNYRETNEKLFF. Written as DNA, the CDR3 is TGTGCCAGCAGCAACAATTACAGGGAAACTAATGAAAAACTGTTTTTT.

The chain employs TRBV14 and TRBJ2-3; the match to TRBD2 covers 16 bases. CDR3 size: 17 residues. Unmatched junction bases numbered 5, after V lost 3 bases and J lost 5 bases. CDR1 is SGHDN, CDR2 FVKESK, per germline. The CDR3 nucleotides are TGTGCCAGCAGCCACGATGGGACTAGCGGGAGGGAAGATACGCAGTATTTT. This encodes CASSHDGTSGREDTQYF. The variable domain in full, with the rest retrieved from reference TRBV14 and TRBJ2-3, is EAGVTQFPSHSVIEKGQTVTLRCDPISGHDNLYWYRRVMGKEIKFLLHFVKESKQDESGMPNNRFLAERTGGTYSTLKVQPAELEDSGVYFCASSHDGTSGREDTQYFGPGTRLTVL.

The CDR3 DNA sequence: TGTGCCTGGAGTGTAGGTGTCACTGAAGCTTTCTTT. Translated, it gives CAWSVGVTEAFF. The V and J genes are TRBV30 and TRBJ1-1; D gene ambiguous. V was trimmed by 0 bases and J by 4 bases, leaving 6 bases between them. Germline CDR1 and CDR2: GTSNPN and SVGIG (reference sequence). The CDR3 runs to 12 residues.

This clone showed up just once. In the same sample, other DNA sequences code for this CDR3. The gene calls are TRBV6-5 and TRBJ1-1; no definite D call. V was trimmed by 0 bases and J by 1 base, leaving 6 bases between them. This CDR3 has 14 residues. The germline V gene encodes CDR1 MNHEY and CDR2 SVGAGI. The CDR3 DNA sequence: TGTGCCAGCAGTTACTCCGGAGGGAACACTGAAGCTTTCTTT. Its protein product is CASSYSGGNTEAFF.

The rearrangement links TRBV9 to TRBJ1-1; tentative D call: TRBD1 (5 bases). The V gene's germline CDR1 is SGDLS and CDR2 YYNGEE. CDR3 size: 14 residues. Trimming left V 3 bases short and J 1 base short, with 10 bases between. The CDR3 region is CASSGTQGNTEAFF. In DNA, the CDR3 is TGTGCCAGCAGCGGTACGCAGGGGAACACTGAAGCTTTCTTT.

The CDR3 protein is CASSLVSRDYEQYF. The CDR3, as DNA: TGTGCCAGCAGCTTAGTTAGCCGGGACTACGAGCAGTACTTC. V and J are TRBV11-2 and TRBJ2-7; D is perhaps TRBD2 (5 bases). Germline V gene sequence: CDR1 SGHAT, CDR2 FQNNGV. The CDR3 consists of 14 residues. Trimming left V 1 base short and J 3 bases short, with 10 bases between.

CDR3 sequence: CASSSPLATDTQYF. DNA for the CDR3: TGTGCCAGCAGCTCCCCGCTAGCGACGGATACGCAGTATTTT. The rearrangement uses TRBV7-3 and TRBJ2-3, with a weak D call TRBD2 (6 bases). The CDR3 has 14 residues. The germline V and J ends were trimmed by 4 bases and 6 bases, with 14 bases remaining between them. In germline, CDR1 is SGHTA, CDR2 FQGTGA. The whole variable domain, filled in from reference TRBV7-3 and TRBJ2-3, reads GAGVSQTPSNKVTEKGKYVELRCDPISGHTALYWYRQSLGQGPEFLIYFQGTGAADDSGLPNDRFFAVRPEGSVSTLKIQRTERGDSAVYLCASSSPLATDTQYFGPGTRLTVL.

This chain joins TRBV19 and TRBJ1-5, with 12 positions matching TRBD1. With V trimmed by 5 bases and J by 6 bases, 8 bases remained unmatched. Germline lookup yields CDR1 LNHDA and CDR2 SQIVND (reference sequence). The CDR3 is made up of 16 amino acids. DNA for the CDR3: TGTGCCAGTAGTGCGGTGGGACAGGGGGCCGGTCAGCCCCAGCATTTT. It yields the protein CASSAVGQGAGQPQHF.

The CDR3 loop is CASSLYPRGGETQYF. The CDR3 region has the DNA TGCGCCAGCAGCTTGTACCCCCGGGGGGGAGAGACCCAGTACTTC. The V and J genes are TRBV5-1 and TRBJ2-5; 8 bases agree with TRBD2. CDR3 length: 15 residues. Germline values: CDR1 SGHRS, CDR2 YFSETQ. Trimming took 1 base from V and 4 from J; bases not matched to a gene: 6.

The chain has TRBV28 and TRBJ2-6; D gene uncertain. V lost 4 bases and J 2 bases, leaving 12 bases between the germline ends. The V gene's germline CDR1 is MDHEN and CDR2 SYDVKM. The CDR3 contains 16 residues. For the CDR3, the DNA is TGTGCCAGCAGTTCCCCTCTAAGGGCTGGGGCCAACGTCCTGACTTTC. Translating gives CASSSPLRAGANVLTF.

The chain is built from TRBV28 and TRBJ2-7; 9 nucleotides align to TRBD2. Trimming took 1 base from V and 6 from J; bases not matched to a gene: 16. The CDR3 runs 18 residues. The germline V gene has CDR1 MDHEN and CDR2 SYDVKM. The CDR3 DNA follows: TGTGCCAGCAGTTTATTGTTCGGTCGGACTAGCGTCGCCCTCGAGCAGTACTTC. Its translation: CASSLLFGRTSVALEQYF.

The chain has TRBV30 and TRBJ1-1; D is undetermined. Germline lookup yields CDR1 GTSNPN and CDR2 SVGIG (reference sequence). The V end was cut by 7 bases, the J end by 0 bases, with 12 bases between. This CDR3 spans 13 amino acids. The CDR3, as DNA: TGTGCCTTTAAAGACAACATGAACACTGAAGCTTTCTTT. This encodes CAFKDNMNTEAFF.

The CDR3 region has the DNA TGTGCCAGCAGCGTAGTGGTCCCCAGGGACCTAAACTATGGCTACACCTTC. It yields the protein CASSVVVPRDLNYGYTF. The V call is TRBV9, the J call TRBJ1-2; D might be TRBD1 (5 bases). Germline V gene lookup returns CDR1 SGDLS and CDR2 YYNGEE. The CDR3 contains 17 residues. Deletions cut 0 bases from V and 2 bases from J, with 17 bases between.

The rearrangement joins TRBV19 to TRBJ2-2; 10 bases are shared with TRBD1. CDR1 and CDR2 (germline): LNHDA, SQIVND (reference sequence). This CDR3 is 15 amino acids long. V trimming: 7 bases; J trimming: 7 bases; junction bases outside the gene matches: 9. For the CDR3, the DNA is TGTGCCAGTAATTTTGGACAGGGGGTTTTCGGGGAGCTGTTTTTT. Its protein is CASNFGQGVFGELFF.

Turning to this clone: In the same sample, other DNA sequences code for this CDR3. The CDR3 protein is CASSHGTDYEQYF. CDR3 bases: TGTGCCAGCAGTCATGGGACAGACTACGAGCAGTACTTC. The chain recombines TRBV27 with TRBJ2-7; 7 nucleotides line up with TRBD1. This CDR3 contains 13 residues. Losses at the gene ends were 5 bases for V and 3 bases for J; bases not matched to a gene: 4. Germline V gives CDR1 MNHEY, CDR2 SMNVEV (reference sequence).

This chain links TRBV10-3 with TRBJ2-3; D is possibly TRBD2 (6 bases). The CDR3 runs to 16 residues. Trimming stripped 0 bases from V and 4 bases from J, with 14 bases between. Germline CDR1 reads ENHRY; CDR2 reads SYGVKD. The DNA of the CDR3 is TGTGCCATCAGTGAGTCGCTAGCGCTAAGCGCAGATACGCAGTATTTT. Protein: CAISESLALSADTQYF.